This T cell receptor (beta chain) was identified in a study of blood T cell repertoires in COVID-19. The overall study: PBMCs, B-cell-depleted T cells, or T cells were the source of the cDNA or gDNA that made up the material.

Germline CDR1 reads LGHDT; CDR2 reads YNNKEL (reference sequence). J gave up 5 bases and V 7 bases, and 11 bases lay outside the gene matches. The length of the CDR3 is 16 residues. This clone was seen a few times. Only in-frame clones appear in the TCRdb table, and some are missing; sequencing was by immunoSEQ multiplex PCR. The table has 90,000 to 140,000 clones, 81% seen once; the top ten hold under 40%. The gene calls are TRBV3-1 (or the pseudogene TRBV3-2) and TRBJ2-5; 12 bases map to TRBD2. Material for sequencing was peripheral blood. The source is an elderly man with acute or convalescent COVID-19. CDR3 coding DNA: TGTGCCAGCACGCGACAGGGACTAGCGGGCTCTGAGACCCAGTACTTC. Protein product: CASTRQGLAGSETQYF.